The next 32 T cell receptor beta chains were all read from a single sample in a study of cytomegalovirus exposure and HLA in healthy donors. The PCR contained 60 Vbeta and 13 Jbeta primers. The protocol was immunoSEQ multiplex PCR, while the TCRdb copy is restricted to in-frame clones and leaves out a portion. The table includes 80,000 to 100,000 clones, approximately 71% detected once. The sequenced material came from PBMCs. All receptors derive from a woman between 18 and 29 years old in good health and CMV-seropositive.

V and J are TRBV6-5 and TRBJ1-4; TRBD1 matches 8 bases. V lost 8 bases and J lost 5; bases outside the gene matches: 10. This CDR3 has 15 residues. Germline values: CDR1 MNHEY, CDR2 SVGAGI. The CDR3: CASGLTGDLNEKLFF. The CDR3 region has the DNA TGTGCCAGCGGACTGACAGGGGACCTCAATGAAAAACTGTTTTTT.

This chain links TRBV11-2 with TRBJ2-3, with D perhaps TRBD1 (6 bases). Germline-derived CDR1 and CDR2 are SGHAT and FQNNGV. The CDR3 totals 14 residues. V was cut by 3 bases and J by 5 bases, with 12 bases left in between. Here the CDR3 reads CASSFMADRDTQYF. CDR3 nucleotide sequence: TGTGCCAGCAGCTTTATGGCGGACAGAGATACGCAGTATTTT.

The rearrangement links TRBV27 to TRBJ2-5; D is possibly TRBD1 (5 bases). CDR1 is MNHEY, CDR2 SMNVEV, per germline (reference sequence). V was trimmed by 6 bases and J by 1 base, leaving 15 bases between them. This CDR3 is built from 15 residues. The CDR3: CASSPTGRIQETQYF. CDR3 bases: TGTGCCAGCAGCCCTACAGGACGTATCCAAGAGACCCAGTACTTC.

The rearrangement joins TRBV15 to TRBJ2-3; weak D call: TRBD2 (5 bases). The V end was cut by 0 bases, the J end by 4 bases, with 8 bases between. This CDR3 has 14 residues. Looked up from germline, CDR1 is LNHNV and CDR2 is YYDKDF (reference sequence). The CDR3 bases are TGTGCCACCAGCAGAGAAAGCGGCGCAGATACGCAGTATTTT. It encodes CATSRESGADTQYF.

This chain connects TRBV6-1 to TRBJ1-1, with D unresolved. V lost 2 bases, J lost 10 bases, and 8 bases lay in between. This CDR3 is 11 amino acids long. Germline loops: CDR1 MNHNS, CDR2 SASEGT. The CDR3 here is CASSELGGAFF. In DNA, the CDR3 is TGTGCCAGCAGTGAATTGGGAGGAGCTTTCTTT.

The genes are TRBV27 and TRBJ2-7; D call uncertain. The V and J ends lost 6 bases and 2 bases respectively, with 17 bases between them. CDR3 length: 15 residues. Germline V gene data show CDR1 as MNHEY and CDR2 as SMNVEV (reference sequence). CDR3 sequence: CASSPLRPLAYEQYF. CDR3 nucleotide sequence: TGTGCCAGCAGCCCGCTTCGTCCACTCGCCTACGAGCAGTACTTC.

V and J are TRBV7-3 and TRBJ2-4, with 9 positions matching TRBD2. Germline loops: CDR1 SGHTA, CDR2 FQGTGA. The CDR3 is made up of 14 amino acids. V lost 2 bases, J lost 7 bases, and 3 bases stayed unmatched. In DNA form, the CDR3 reads TGTGCCAGCAGCTTAGCGGGAGGGGGGAACATTCAGTACTTC. This gives the protein CASSLAGGGNIQYF.

This rearrangement joins TRBV5-1 to TRBJ2-7, with D uncertain. CDR3 length: 13 residues. The germline V gene has CDR1 SGHRS and CDR2 YFSETQ. Trimming removed 0 bases at V and 2 bases at J, with 6 bases between. CDR3 DNA sequence: TGCGCCAGCAGCTTGGCGGGTCCCTACGAGCAGTACTTC. Its protein is CASSLAGPYEQYF. Together with reference TRBV5-1 and TRBJ2-7, the CDR3 gives the full variable domain: KAGVTQTPRYLIKTRGQQVTLSCSPISGHRSVSWYQQTPGQGLQFLFEYFSETQRNKGNFPGRFSGRQFSNSRSEMNVSTLELGDSALYLCASSLAGPYEQYFGPGTRLTVT.

This clone was counted a single time. The V gene is TRBV19, the J gene TRBJ2-7, with TRBD1 matching over 9 bases. Germline V gene data show CDR1 as LNHDA and CDR2 as SQIVND (reference sequence). There are 15 residues in the CDR3. Losses at the gene ends were 5 bases for V and 3 bases for J; bases not matched to a gene: 8. CDR3 nucleotides: TGTGCCAGTAGTTCAATAGGGACAGGGATCTACGAGCAGTACTTC. Protein sequence: CASSSIGTGIYEQYF.

This chain joins TRBV7-3 and TRBJ2-4; 9 nucleotides align to TRBD2. Trimming at V came to 2 bases and at J to 7 bases, leaving 9 bases not matched to a gene. In germline, CDR1 is SGHTA, CDR2 FQGTGA. The CDR3 runs 16 residues. CDR3 in amino acids: CASSLGGGGARNIQYF. The DNA of the CDR3 is TGTGCCAGCAGCTTAGGTGGCGGGGGGGCCAGGAACATTCAGTACTTC.

This chain uses TRBV29-1 with TRBJ1-4, with D hard to call. CDR1 is SQVTM, CDR2 ANQGSEA, per germline. The CDR3 extends over 13 amino acids. Trimming pared 4 bases from V and 0 bases from J, leaving 6 bases between. The CDR3 region is CSVAHSTNEKLFF. In DNA form, the CDR3 reads TGCAGCGTTGCCCATTCAACTAATGAAAAACTGTTTTTT.

V is TRBV9 and J is TRBJ2-5, with D possibly matching TRBD1 (6 bases). Germline V CDR1 and CDR2: SGDLS, YYNGEE. V gave up 3 bases and J gave up 1 base, with 7 bases separating them. CDR3 length: 13 amino acids. Written as DNA, the CDR3 is TGTGCCAGCAGCGGGGACATCCAAGAGACCCAGTACTTC. Protein: CASSGDIQETQYF.

This chain links TRBV7-9 with TRBJ2-1; TRBD2 matches at 8 bases. V was pared by 2 bases and J by 3 bases, with 9 bases of the junction left unmatched. The CDR3 contains 17 residues. Germline assignment: CDR1 SEHNR and CDR2 FQNEAQ (reference sequence). CDR3 protein: CASSLLEREMNYNEQFF. The CDR3 coding sequence is TGTGCCAGCAGCTTACTCGAGCGGGAGATGAACTACAATGAGCAGTTCTTC.

The table lists this clone with a count of one. One end of the junction varies from germline; a read error may be responsible. The chain joins TRBV28 to TRBJ1-1; D is unclear. This CDR3 is 11 amino acids long. Germline values: CDR1 MDHEN, CDR2 SYDVKM. The CDR3 bases are TGCGCTTCTACAGCGAACACTGAAGCTTTCTTT. This encodes CASTANTEAFF.

The V call is TRBV7-9, the J call TRBJ1-4; TRBD1 aligns across 8 bases. V shed 5 bases, J shed 8 bases, and the junction held 7 bases outside the gene matches. CDR3 length equals 14 residues. Germline V gene data show CDR1 as SEHNR and CDR2 as FQNEAQ (reference sequence). In DNA, the CDR3 is TGTGCCAGCAGCACAGGACAGGGCGGGGAAAAACTGTTTTTT. Amino acid sequence: CASSTGQGGEKLFF.

The V gene is TRBV29-1, the J gene TRBJ1-1; 10 bases align to TRBD1. V shed 6 bases, J shed 7 bases, and the junction held 8 bases outside the gene matches. The CDR3 is 13 amino acids. CDR1 SQVTM and CDR2 ANQGSEA come from the germline V gene. Written as DNA, the CDR3 is TGCAGCGTCCGAGGGACAGGGGTCGGTGAAGCTTTCTTT. This sequence encodes CSVRGTGVGEAFF.

The rearrangement joins TRBV20-1 to TRBJ2-1; D is ambiguous. V lost 2 bases, J lost 8 bases, and 7 bases lay in between. Germline values: CDR1 DFQATT, CDR2 SNEGSKA (reference sequence). This CDR3 comprises 11 residues. DNA for the CDR3: TGCAGTGCTAGACCCGAGGATGAGCAGTTCTTC. Translating gives CSARPEDEQFF.

J is TRBJ1-3 and V is TRBV28; tentative D call: TRBD1 (5 bases). With 2 bases removed from V and 8 bases from J, the gap between germline ends came to 16 bases. From germline, CDR1 is MDHEN and CDR2 SYDVKM. The CDR3 length is 15 residues. The CDR3 coding sequence is TGTGCCAGCAGTTTAGTAGGGCAGGGCCTATACACCATATATTTT. Its protein is CASSLVGQGLYTIYF.

This clone was counted only a few times. The chain joins TRBV4-3 to TRBJ2-5; 8 bases line up with TRBD2. The junction had 10 bases not matched to a gene; V was cut back by 3 bases and J by 1 base. The germline V gene has CDR1 LGHNA and CDR2 YSLEER. There are 17 residues in the CDR3. The CDR3 sequence is CASSHALAAPSQETQYF. CDR3 coding DNA: TGCGCCAGCAGCCACGCACTAGCGGCGCCCTCCCAAGAGACCCAGTACTTC.

This clone showed up just once. The genes are TRBV11-3 and TRBJ2-1; 12 bases line up with TRBD2. The ends lost 2 bases at V and 5 bases at J; junction bases unmatched: 1. CDR3 size: 15 residues. Germline CDR1 and CDR2: SGHNT and YENEEA. For the CDR3, the DNA is TGTGCCAGCAGCTTAACTAGCGGGAGGAACAATGAGCAGTTCTTC. It encodes CASSLTSGRNNEQFF.

V is TRBV6-5 and J is TRBJ1-4; D unclear. Between the trimmed V and J ends, which lost 3 bases and 8 bases, there was a span of 16 bases. The CDR3 extends over 15 amino acids. CDR1 and CDR2 (germline): MNHEY, SVGAGI. Here the CDR3 reads CASSYRLEGGEKLFF. The CDR3 DNA follows: TGTGCCAGCAGTTATAGGTTAGAAGGAGGGGAAAAACTGTTTTTT.

The chain couples TRBV13 to TRBJ1-1; the match to TRBD1 covers 9 bases. The trim removed 5 bases at V and 5 bases at J, leaving 3 bases unmatched. Germline V CDR1 and CDR2: PRHDT, FYEKMQ (reference sequence). The CDR3 has 13 residues. The CDR3 is CASSPGTGTEAFF. CDR3 coding DNA: TGTGCCAGCAGCCCCGGGACAGGGACTGAAGCTTTCTTT. The complete variable domain, with remaining parts taken from reference TRBV13 and TRBJ1-1, reads AAGVIQSPRHLIKEKRETATLKCYPIPRHDTVYWYQQGPGQDPQFLISFYEKMQSDKGSIPDRFSAQQFSDYHSELNMSSLELGDSALYFCASSPGTGTEAFFGQGTRLTVV.

This sequence joins TRBV19 and TRBJ2-3; possible D gene TRBD1, 6 bases. The V end lost 5 bases, the J end lost 3 bases, and 12 bases lay between the germline ends. Germline V gives CDR1 LNHDA, CDR2 SQIVND (reference sequence). This CDR3 contains 14 residues. In nucleotides, the CDR3 is TGTGCCAGTAGTTGGGCAGGGGTGACAGATACGCAGTATTTT. Protein product: CASSWAGVTDTQYF. The complete variable domain, with remaining parts taken from reference TRBV19 and TRBJ2-3, reads DGGITQSPKYLFRKEGQNVTLSCEQNLNHDAMYWYRQDPGQGLRLIYYSQIVNDFQKGDIAEGYSVSREKKESFPLTVTSAQKNPTAFYLCASSWAGVTDTQYFGPGTRLTVL.

The chain combines TRBV4-3 with TRBJ2-7; the D gene is possibly TRBD2 (6 bases). The CDR3 is 15 residues long. Germline CDR1 reads LGHNA; CDR2 reads YSLEER. The germline V and J ends were trimmed by 0 bases and 3 bases, with 12 bases remaining between them. CDR3 residues: CASSQEGRGGYEQYF. The CDR3 DNA follows: TGCGCCAGCAGCCAAGAGGGGCGGGGCGGCTACGAGCAGTACTTC.

The V gene is TRBV6-6, the J gene TRBJ1-2, with 7 positions matching TRBD1. The length of the CDR3 is 15 residues. After removal of 5 bases from V and 0 bases from J, the junction contained 6 bases not matched to a gene. CDR1 MNHNY and CDR2 SVGAGI come from the germline V gene (reference sequence). Written as DNA, the CDR3 is TGTGCCAGCAGTCACGATACAGGGGCTAACTATGGCTACACCTTC. Residues: CASSHDTGANYGYTF.

The genes are TRBV2 and TRBJ2-5; 14 bases agree with TRBD2. The assigned J gene may be wrong: the sequence end matches TRBJ2-7 better. Germline CDR1 and CDR2: SNHLY and FYNNEI. This CDR3 comprises 17 residues. The CDR3 nucleotides are TGTGCCAGCAGCGGGACTAGCGGGGGCCAAACGTCCTACGAGCAGTACTTC. It specifies CASSGTSGGQTSYEQYF.

The chain carries TRBV7-2 and TRBJ1-3; D is uncertain. This CDR3 region has 16 residues. V lost 5 bases to trimming and J lost 4 bases, with 18 bases between them. Germline-derived CDR1 and CDR2 are SGHTA and FQGNSA. The CDR3 sequence is CASSITPPIQGNTIYF. The CDR3 bases are TGTGCCAGCAGCATTACCCCTCCAATTCAGGGAAACACCATATATTTT.

V gene TRBV6-6 combines with J gene TRBJ2-7; tentatively, D is TRBD2 (6 bases). V was pared by 4 bases and J by 6 bases, with 13 bases between. CDR1 MNHNY and CDR2 SVGAGI come from the germline V gene (reference sequence). The CDR3 consists of 13 residues. The DNA for the CDR3 is TGTGCCAGCAGTTCCCGACTAGTAATCGAGCAGTACTTC. It specifies CASSSRLVIEQYF.

The V call is TRBV15, the J call TRBJ2-7; a possible D gene is TRBD2 (5 bases). The CDR3 has 18 amino acids. Germline-derived CDR1 and CDR2 are LNHNV and YYDKDF (reference sequence). Deletions cut 3 bases from V and 2 bases from J, with 23 bases between. CDR3 bases: TGTGCCACCAGCAGGAAGACAAGAGGGAACCGTGGGACCTACGAGCAGTACTTC. It yields the protein CATSRKTRGNRGTYEQYF.

This clone came up a few times. An end of the junction does not agree with germline; a read error may underlie this. V usage is TRBV7-9 and J usage is TRBJ2-7; the D gene is possibly TRBD2 (5 bases). Germline V gene sequence: CDR1 SEHNR, CDR2 FQNEAQ (reference sequence). This CDR3 spans 12 amino acids. CDR3 DNA sequence: TGTTCCAGCAGCCAAGGGAGCGTCGAGCAGTACTTC. It yields the protein CSSSQGSVEQYF.

This clone occurred a few times. The V and J genes are TRBV7-3 and TRBJ2-1; 13 positions agree with TRBD2. Germline trimming cut 5 bases from V and 5 bases from J; bases unmatched to any gene: 6. Germline V gene sequence: CDR1 SGHTA, CDR2 FQGTGA. This CDR3 has 16 residues. CDR3 DNA sequence: TGTGCCAGCAGCGCAACCGGACTAGCGGGGGACAATGAGCAGTTCTTC. Protein sequence: CASSATGLAGDNEQFF.

The V gene is TRBV6-4, the J gene TRBJ2-1, with 10 bases identical to TRBD2. Germline loops: CDR1 MRHNA, CDR2 SNTAGT. The CDR3 is 15 amino acids. With V trimmed by 0 bases and J by 8 bases, 4 bases remained unmatched. This CDR3 is CASSDSASGSYEQFF. In DNA, the CDR3 is TGTGCCAGCAGTGACTCGGCTAGCGGGAGCTATGAGCAGTTCTTC.